These T cell receptor beta chains were read from a single sample in a study of blood T cell repertoires in COVID-19. The data were produced by immunoSEQ multiplex PCR, yet TCRdb's version contains in-frame clones alone and is incomplete. The data contain about 130,000 clones, about 84% of them singletons. The sample taken for sequencing was peripheral blood. The receptors stem from a human donor in a cohort sampled during active COVID-19. Both conserved end residues are part of each CDR3. D genes are given only for firm matches. For some rows the clone size is stated as once, few or many, or as a class when expanded; others skip it.

clone size	V gene	J gene	D gene	CDR3 DNA	CDR3 protein
NA	TRBV7-3	TRBJ2-2	TRBD1	TGTGCCAGCAGTACACAGGGGGCGAACACCGGGGAGCTGTTTTTT	CASSTQGANTGELFF
NA	TRBV2	TRBJ2-1	NA	TGTGCCAGCAGTGGAGCGGCCAACAATGAGCAGTTCTTC	CASSGAANNEQFF
NA	TRBV7-9	TRBJ2-3	TRBD2	TGTGCCAGCAGCTGGAGGACTAGCGCCTTGGACACAGATACGCAGTATTTT	CASSWRTSALDTDTQYF
once	TRBV11-2	TRBJ2-1	TRBD2	TGTGCCAGCACCGGACTAGCGGGAGGGCCGTTTATGAATGAGCAGTTCTTC	CASTGLAGGPFMNEQFF
NA	TRBV7-9	TRBJ2-5	TRBD2	TGTGCCAGCAGCGGGGAGGGACTAGCGGGAGATATGGAGACCCAGTACTTC	CASSGEGLAGDMETQYF
NA	TRBV24-1	TRBJ2-5	NA	TGTGCCACCAGTGATTTCAGGGAGACCCAGTACTTC	CATSDFRETQYF
NA	TRBV6-2/TRBV6-3	TRBJ2-7	NA	TGTGCCAGCAGTTACTCCGACAGGTCAAGCTCCTACGAGCAGTACTTC	CASSYSDRSSSYEQYF
few	TRBV28	TRBJ2-7	NA	TGTGCCAGCAGTTTAGCTAGTTCTGGGTTCCTCTACGAGCAGTACTTC	CASSLASSGFLYEQYF
NA	TRBV19	TRBJ2-1	TRBD1	TGTGCCAGTTTGGAGGCAGGGGGAACCTACAATGAGCAGTTCTTC	CASLEAGGTYNEQFF
NA	TRBV19	TRBJ2-7	TRBD2	TGTGCCAGTAGTATAGCGGGACTAACCCTTAGCTCCTACGAGCAGTACTTC	CASSIAGLTLSSYEQYF
NA	TRBV6-5	TRBJ2-5	TRBD2	TGTGCCAGCAGTTACTCTCCTAGCGGGACGGGTCAGACCCAGTACTTC	CASSYSPSGTGQTQYF
NA	TRBV5-1	TRBJ2-5	NA	TGCGCCAGCAGCTTAGGCTCCTCCCCAGGGGAGACCCAGTACTTC	CASSLGSSPGETQYF
NA	TRBV4-3	TRBJ1-1	TRBD1	TGCGCCAGCAGCCAAGATTCCAGGACAGGGTTTGGAGCTTTCTTT	CASSQDSRTGFGAFF
NA	TRBV24-1	TRBJ2-5	NA	TGTGCCACCAGCTCCGTGGAGGACAGAGTAGAGACCCAGTACTTC	CATSSVEDRVETQYF
NA	TRBV6-4	TRBJ2-1	TRBD2	TGTGCCAGCAGTGTTCGAGCGGGAGAGCAGTTCTTC	CASSVRAGEQFF
NA	TRBV5-1	TRBJ2-7	NA	TGCGCCAGCAGCCGAGCTGGCGGGGGCTCGGAGCAGTACTTC	CASSRAGGGSEQYF
NA	TRBV27	TRBJ2-3	TRBD2	TGTGCCAGCAGTAACATGAGGACTAGCGGGAGACCCTGGGCAGATACGCAGTATTTT	CASSNMRTSGRPWADTQYF
NA	TRBV24-1	TRBJ2-3	NA	TGTGCCACCAGTGAGCCCTTGGGGGGTGGCACAGATACGCAGTATTTT	CATSEPLGGGTDTQYF
NA	TRBV27	TRBJ2-1	TRBD2	TGTGCCAGCAGGGGAGGGACTAGCGCCTACAATGAGCAGTTCTTC	CASRGGTSAYNEQFF
NA	TRBV3-1/TRBV3-2	TRBJ2-7	NA	TGTGCCAGCAGCTCGCTATCGGGGGGCGGGAGACCCTACGAGCAGTACTTC	CASSSLSGGGRPYEQYF
NA	TRBV11-2	TRBJ2-7	TRBD1	TGTGCCAGCAGCTTAGGAGGGGGCGCAGCCTACGAGCAGTACTTC	CASSLGGGAAYEQYF
NA	TRBV28	TRBJ1-1	NA	TGTGCCAGCACCAGCGGAACTCGTGAAGCTTTCTTT	CASTSGTREAFF
NA	TRBV10-2	TRBJ1-1	TRBD1	TGCGCCAGCAGCGTTAGGGGGCTTGAGAACACTGAAGCTTTCTTT	CASSVRGLENTEAFF
NA	TRBV7-9	TRBJ2-5	NA	TGTGCCAGCAACTACCCGGTCTCCCAAGAGACCCAGTACTTC	CASNYPVSQETQYF
NA	TRBV4-3	TRBJ1-1	TRBD1	TGCGCCAGCAGCACCGACAGGGACACTGAAGCTTTCTTT	CASSTDRDTEAFF
once	TRBV29-1	TRBJ2-5	NA	TGCAGCCCCTACCGGGACACTCAAGAGACCCAGTACTTC	CSPYRDTQETQYF
NA	TRBV4-3	TRBJ1-6	TRBD1	TGCGCCAGCCATCCGGGACAGGGGAATTCACCCCTCCACTTT	CASHPGQGNSPLHF
NA	TRBV4-3	TRBJ1-2	NA	TGCGCCAGCTCCGCCGGGAACTATGGCTACACCTTC	CASSAGNYGYTF
NA	TRBV28	TRBJ2-1	TRBD2	TGTGCCAGCATCCCGGGACTAGCGGCTACGAGCTCCTACAATGAGCAGTTCTTC	CASIPGLAATSSYNEQFF
NA	TRBV27	TRBJ2-1	NA	TGTGCCAGCAGTTTACAGGCGGGTGAGCAGTTCTTC	CASSLQAGEQFF
NA	TRBV6-2/TRBV6-3	TRBJ1-6	TRBD1	TGTGCCAGCAGTTATGACAGGGCTTCACCCCTCCACTTT	CASSYDRASPLHF
NA	TRBV5-4	TRBJ2-3	NA	TGTGCCAGCAGCTTGAGCAGAGGTAGCGCAGATACGCAGTATTTT	CASSLSRGSADTQYF
once	TRBV15	TRBJ2-2	NA	TGTGCCGCGGCTAGGTCTCACACCGGGGAGCTGTTTTTT	CAAARSHTGELFF
NA	TRBV3-1/TRBV3-2	TRBJ2-1	NA	TGTGCCAGCAGCCAAGTACGTGGGAGGACGATGTTCAATGAGCAGTTCTTC	CASSQVRGRTMFNEQFF
NA	TRBV18	TRBJ2-7	TRBD1	TGTGCCAGCTCTATAATCCCGACAGGGGGCTACGAGCAGTACTTC	CASSIIPTGGYEQYF
NA	TRBV7-9	TRBJ2-5	NA	TGTGCCAGCAGCTTAGGGGGGGTCGGGCGGACTGAGACCCAGTACTTC	CASSLGGVGRTETQYF
NA	TRBV11-2	TRBJ2-1	TRBD2	TGTGCCAGCAGCTTAGCGGGAGGAGGGAATAAGCAGTTCTTC	CASSLAGGGNKQFF
NA	TRBV6-6	TRBJ2-1	TRBD2	TGTGCCAGCAGGGAGAGCGGGAGTCGCGATGAGCAGTTCTTC	CASRESGSRDEQFF
NA	TRBV28	TRBJ2-7	NA	TGTGCCAGCACTCGGGAACTAGCAACCTACGAGCAGTACTTC	CASTRELATYEQYF
once	TRBV4-1	TRBJ2-5	NA	TGCGCCAGCAGCCAAGAAGTATGGAGCGAGATACAAGAGACCCAGTACTTC	CASSQEVWSEIQETQYF
NA	TRBV6-5	TRBJ2-2	NA	TGTGCCAGCAGCAGAACCGACAGGAACACCGGGGAGCTGTTTTTT	CASSRTDRNTGELFF
NA	TRBV5-1	TRBJ2-6	NA	TGCGCCAGCAGAGACAGCAACTCTGGGGCCAACGTCCTGACTTTC	CASRDSNSGANVLTF
NA	TRBV9	TRBJ2-1	NA	TGTGCCAGCAGCGTAGAAGGTCAGGGTAGGGGTGAGCAGTTCTTC	CASSVEGQGRGEQFF
NA	TRBV5-4	TRBJ1-6	NA	TGTGCCAGCAGCGCGGCCACCCAGAGCTCCTATAATTCACCCCTCCACTTT	CASSAATQSSYNSPLHF
NA	TRBV28	TRBJ2-7	NA	TGTGCCAGCAGTTACCCACAGGGTATGGGCTACGAGCAGTACTTC	CASSYPQGMGYEQYF
NA	TRBV4-1	TRBJ1-4	NA	TGCGCCAGCAGCCAAGTAGGGGTATCTAATGAAAAACTGTTTTTT	CASSQVGVSNEKLFF
NA	TRBV20-1	TRBJ2-7	TRBD2	TGCAGTGCTAGTGCGGGAGACTCCTACGAGCAGTACTTC	CSASAGDSYEQYF
NA	TRBV18	TRBJ2-3	TRBD2	TGTGCCAGCTCTGCTACGACCCCCGCTAGCGGGAAAACATCCGATACGCAGTATTTT	CASSATTPASGKTSDTQYF
NA	TRBV4-1	TRBJ1-3	NA	TGCGCCAGCAGCCAAGATTCGGGGGGTAGGAACACCATATATTTT	CASSQDSGGRNTIYF
NA	TRBV6-5	TRBJ1-5	NA	TGTGCCAGCACCTTGGACGGGGATCAGCCCCAGCATTTT	CASTLDGDQPQHF
NA	TRBV12-3/TRBV12-4	TRBJ1-4	NA	TGTGCCAGCAGGAACGGGGTAAATGAAAAACTGTTTTTT	CASRNGVNEKLFF
NA	TRBV18	TRBJ2-7	TRBD1	TGTGCCAGCTCACCACGAGGACAGGGGGTCTCCTACGAGCAGTACTTC	CASSPRGQGVSYEQYF
NA	TRBV11-2	TRBJ2-1	TRBD2	TGTGCCAGCAGCTTAGGTAGCGGGCGACTAGCCAATGAGCAGTTCTTC	CASSLGSGRLANEQFF
many	TRBV11-1	TRBJ2-1	NA	TGTGCCAGCAGCTTTGGGACTTACAATGAGCAGTTCTTC	CASSFGTYNEQFF
NA	TRBV7-8	TRBJ2-7	NA	TGTGCCAGCAGCCAGCGGTTATTTTCCGAGCAGTACTTC	CASSQRLFSEQYF